Below, one T cell receptor (beta chain) is given with its context. Its antigen remains unknown. CDR3 length: 14 amino acids. This record belongs to a study of monozygotic twins with cystic fibrosis. Looking at the study overall: Approximately 3.2 micrograms of fragmented DNA underwent around 14 PCR cycles for library preparation. General study findings and limits: Age, concordance and disease severity did not associate with shared CDR3 numbers. Low clonality (median about 0.0095) suggested a mostly naive repertoire. In 13 of 16 pairs, V gene usage was closest to the co-twin's.

TCRdb's table, derived via immunoSEQ multiplex PCR, lists solely in-frame clones and lacks some. The sample has approximately 8,700 clones; approximately 91% are singletons. The chain has TRBV7-5 and TRBJ2-7. TRBV7-5 is noted as a pseudogene. The sequenced material came from blood. The receptor's source is a boy between 2 and 10 years old with cystic fibrosis. The CDR3 DNA reads TGTGCCAGCAGCTTACGAGGGGGGTCCTACGAGCAGTACGTC. Translating gives CASSLRGGSYEQYV.